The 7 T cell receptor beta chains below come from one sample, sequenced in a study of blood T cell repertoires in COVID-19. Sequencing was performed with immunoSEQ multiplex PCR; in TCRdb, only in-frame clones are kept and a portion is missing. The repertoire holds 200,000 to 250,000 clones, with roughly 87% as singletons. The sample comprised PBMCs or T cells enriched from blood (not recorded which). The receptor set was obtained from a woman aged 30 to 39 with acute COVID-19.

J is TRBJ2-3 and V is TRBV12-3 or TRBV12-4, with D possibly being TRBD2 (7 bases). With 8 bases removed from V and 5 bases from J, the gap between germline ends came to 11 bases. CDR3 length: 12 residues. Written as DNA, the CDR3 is TGTGCCAGCGGAGGGGGGGTAGATACGCAGTATTTT. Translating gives CASGGGVDTQYF.

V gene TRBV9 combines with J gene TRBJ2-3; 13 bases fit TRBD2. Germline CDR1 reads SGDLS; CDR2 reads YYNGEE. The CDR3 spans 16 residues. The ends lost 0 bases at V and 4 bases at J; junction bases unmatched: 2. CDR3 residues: CASSVVLAGGPDTQYF. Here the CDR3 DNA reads TGTGCCAGCAGCGTAGTACTAGCGGGGGGGCCAGATACGCAGTATTTT.

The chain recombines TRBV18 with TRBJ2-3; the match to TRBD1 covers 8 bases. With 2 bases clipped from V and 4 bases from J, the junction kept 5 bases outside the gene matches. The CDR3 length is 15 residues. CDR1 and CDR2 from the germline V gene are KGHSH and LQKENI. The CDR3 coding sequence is TGTGCCAGCTCACCAAGGCAGGGGGCATCAGATACGCAGTATTTT. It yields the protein CASSPRQGASDTQYF. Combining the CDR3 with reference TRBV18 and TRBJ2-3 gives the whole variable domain NAGVMQNPRHLVRRRGQEARLRCSPMKGHSHVYWYRQLPEEGLKFMVYLQKENIIDESGMPKERFSAEFPKEGPSILRIQQVVRGDSAAYFCASSPRQGASDTQYFGPGTRLTVL.

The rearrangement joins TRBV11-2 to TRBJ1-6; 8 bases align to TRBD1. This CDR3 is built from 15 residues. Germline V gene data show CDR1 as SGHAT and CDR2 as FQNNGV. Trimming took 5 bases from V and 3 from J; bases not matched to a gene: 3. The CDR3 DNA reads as TGTGCCAGCAGCCCCGGGACAGGCTATAATTCACCCCTCCACTTT. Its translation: CASSPGTGYNSPLHF.

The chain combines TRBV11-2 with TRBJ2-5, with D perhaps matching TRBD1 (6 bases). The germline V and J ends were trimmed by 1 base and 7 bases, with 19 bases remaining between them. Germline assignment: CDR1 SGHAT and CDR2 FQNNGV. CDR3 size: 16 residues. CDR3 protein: CASSLGDTLRGATQYF. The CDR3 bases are TGTGCCAGCAGCTTAGGGGACACACTACGGGGCGCGACCCAGTACTTC.

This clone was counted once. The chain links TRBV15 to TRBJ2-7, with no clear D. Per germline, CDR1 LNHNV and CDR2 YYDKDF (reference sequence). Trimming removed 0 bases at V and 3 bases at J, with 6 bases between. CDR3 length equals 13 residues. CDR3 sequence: CATSRDTSYEQYF. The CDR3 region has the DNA TGTGCCACCAGCAGAGATACCAGCTACGAGCAGTACTTC.

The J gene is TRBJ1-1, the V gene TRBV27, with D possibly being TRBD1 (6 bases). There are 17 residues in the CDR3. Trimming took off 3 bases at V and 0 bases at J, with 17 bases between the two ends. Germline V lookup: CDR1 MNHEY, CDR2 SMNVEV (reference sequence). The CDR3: CASSFMWAGAMNTEAFF. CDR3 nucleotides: TGTGCCAGCAGTTTTATGTGGGCAGGGGCCATGAACACTGAAGCTTTCTTT.